This T cell receptor (beta chain) was found in a study of blood T cell repertoires in COVID-19. Study summary: PBMCs, B-cell-depleted T cells, or T cells were the source of the cDNA or gDNA that made up the material.

CDR1 is SQVTM and CDR2 is ANQGSEA in the germline V gene. Trimming took 1 base from V and 5 from J, leaving 18 bases between them. The CDR3 is 16 residues long. How the authors handled the data: Amplification of reference gene primers was used by the study to estimate nucleated cell counts. The protocol was immunoSEQ multiplex PCR, while the TCRdb copy is restricted to in-frame clones and leaves out a portion. The DNA was the basis for D and trimming; V, J and clone size are from that table. The sample includes about 55,000 clones, 87% of them seen just once. Patients from Seattle were sampled longitudinally, starting during active infection.

This TCR came from a man aged 40-50 years with COVID-19, enrolled during active disease. V and J are TRBV29-1 and TRBJ2-1; D remains unclear. Sequencing input: peripheral blood. Here the CDR3 DNA reads TGCAGCGTTGAAGGGTTGAGCGTCAGACCTGACAATGAGCAGTTCTTC. Its protein product is CSVEGLSVRPDNEQFF.